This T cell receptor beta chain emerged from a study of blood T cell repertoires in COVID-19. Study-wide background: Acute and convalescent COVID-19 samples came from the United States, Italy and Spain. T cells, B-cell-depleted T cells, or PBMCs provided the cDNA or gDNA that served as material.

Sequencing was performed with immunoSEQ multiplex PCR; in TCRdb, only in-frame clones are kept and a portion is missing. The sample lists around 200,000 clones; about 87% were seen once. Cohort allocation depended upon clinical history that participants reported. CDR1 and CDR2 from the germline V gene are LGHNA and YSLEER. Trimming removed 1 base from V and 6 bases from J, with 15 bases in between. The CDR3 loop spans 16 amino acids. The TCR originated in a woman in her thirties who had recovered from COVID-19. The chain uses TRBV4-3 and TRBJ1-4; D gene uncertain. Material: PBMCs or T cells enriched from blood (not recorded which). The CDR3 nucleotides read TGCGCCAGCAGCCAAGTCCCGGGGAGCGGGCATGAAAAACTGTTTTTT. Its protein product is CASSQVPGSGHEKLFF.